This T cell receptor beta chain was profiled in a study of cytomegalovirus exposure and HLA in healthy donors. Study results and caveats: For cytomegalovirus status, the classifier reportedly gave diagnoses with high specificity and sensitivity. The study recorded 150 to 200 TCR beta chains that were cytomegalovirus-associated.

Points on this clone: What it binds is unknown.

PCR employed 60 Vbeta and 13 Jbeta primers. Sequenced by immunoSEQ multiplex PCR; TCRdb stores in-frame clones only, minus some. The sample consists of about 130,000 clones, over 75% of them appearing once. The sample comprised PBMCs. The sequence was obtained from a woman aged 40 to 50 in good health and CMV-seropositive.

The CDR3 region has the DNA TGCAGCGTCCGAAACGGACTTATGAACACCGGGGAGCTGTTTTTT. Amino acid sequence: CSVRNGLMNTGELFF. The V call is TRBV29-1, the J call TRBJ2-2; TRBD2 is a possible D gene (5 bases). Trimming removed 6 bases at V and 1 base at J, with 15 bases between. This CDR3 contains 15 residues. Germline V gene lookup returns CDR1 SQVTM and CDR2 ANQGSEA.